These 28 T cell receptor beta chains originate from one sample sequenced in a study of T-cell memory formation after mild COVID-19. TCRdb reanalysed the 5' RACE reads using MiXCR and keeps one entry per CDR3 protein. The sample carries about 150,000 distinct CDR3 sequences, around 27% recorded once. The source material was PBMCs or a T cell subset sorted from them (not recorded which). Source of these receptors: an adult woman who had mild COVID-19 (a few samples of this study predate the infection). Cell type and time point are not known.

This clonotype turned up a few times. The V and J genes are TRBV29-1 and TRBJ2-1, with TRBD1 identical over 7 bases. CDR1 is SQVTM and CDR2 is ANQGSEA in the germline V gene. Trimming at V came to 6 bases and at J to 0 bases, leaving 5 bases not matched to a gene. The CDR3 loop spans 14 amino acids. This CDR3 is CSVSGTVSYNEQFF. In DNA, the CDR3 is TGCAGCGTCTCTGGGACAGTCTCCTACAATGAGCAGTTCTTC.

This sequence joins TRBV12-3 or TRBV12-4 and TRBJ2-2; 7 bases are shared with TRBD1. This CDR3 is 16 amino acids long. J was trimmed by 6 bases and V by 6 bases; bases with no gene match: 13. CDR3 in DNA: TGTGCCAGCAGCTCTAATAACCTCCAGGGGGCCGGGGAGCTGTTTTTT. Translating gives CASSSNNLQGAGELFF.

The chain recombines TRBV27 with TRBJ2-7, with a weak D call TRBD1 (5 bases). Trimming removed 5 bases from V and 7 bases from J, with 21 bases in between. Germline V gene data show CDR1 as MNHEY and CDR2 as SMNVEV (reference sequence). This CDR3 spans 15 amino acids. CDR3 in DNA: TGTGCCAGCAGTCCATCCAGGGTTCCTACGATAGAGCAGTACTTC. Translated: CASSPSRVPTIEQYF.

This sequence joins TRBV30 and TRBJ2-3; 10 bases match TRBD2. V lost 4 bases to trimming and J lost 5 bases; unmatched junction nucleotides: 9. The CDR3 has 15 residues. The germline CDR1 and CDR2 sequences are GTSNPN and SVGIG (reference sequence). The CDR3 here is CAWTGPGLAIDTQYF. CDR3 DNA: TGTGCCTGGACCGGACCGGGACTAGCGATAGATACGCAGTATTTT.

CDR3 nucleotide sequence: TGTGCTAGTGGTTTGTCCGTCTACGAGCAGTACTTC. It codes for CASGLSVYEQYF. The rearrangement links TRBV12-5 to TRBJ2-7; D gene uncertain. Deletions cut 2 bases from V and 3 bases from J, with 5 bases between. Germline CDR1 LGHNT, CDR2 FRNRAP. This CDR3 spans 12 amino acids.

This chain links TRBV2 with TRBJ2-1; possibly TRBD2 for D (5 bases). Trimming shortened V by 0 bases and J by 4 bases, and 10 bases separated the two germline ends. This CDR3 is built from 15 residues. Germline CDR1 and CDR2: SNHLY and FYNNEI. The CDR3 protein is CASSEAGVGYNEQFF. The CDR3, as DNA: TGTGCCAGCAGTGAAGCGGGAGTGGGTTACAATGAGCAGTTCTTC.

The chain combines TRBV4-2 with TRBJ2-1; 14 bases align to TRBD2. V was clipped by 1 base and J by 4 bases; unmatched bases: 9. Germline V CDR1 and CDR2: LGHNA, YNFKEQ. The CDR3 extends over 19 amino acids. CDR3 in amino acids: CASSQVEGLAGELYNEQFF. DNA for the CDR3: TGTGCCAGCAGCCAAGTTGAGGGACTAGCGGGAGAACTATACAATGAGCAGTTCTTC.

DNA of the CDR3: TGCGCCAGCAGCCGGGGACTAGCGGGGGGATCTTACGAGCAGTACTTC. Its translation: CASSRGLAGGSYEQYF. The V call is TRBV4-3, the J call TRBJ2-7; 15 nucleotides align to TRBD2. The CDR3 is made up of 16 amino acids. J lost 4 bases, V lost 4 bases, and 5 bases had no gene match. CDR1 is LGHNA, CDR2 YSLEER, per germline.

The rearrangement uses TRBV5-1 and TRBJ1-1; 7 bases map to TRBD1. The germline V gene has CDR1 SGHRS and CDR2 YFSETQ. This CDR3 contains 12 residues. The ends lost 3 bases at V and 8 bases at J; junction bases unmatched: 4. This chain's CDR3 is CASSSTGWEAFF. CDR3 DNA sequence: TGCGCCAGCAGCTCGACAGGGTGGGAAGCTTTCTTT. Complete variable domain (other parts from reference TRBV5-1 and TRBJ1-1): KAGVTQTPRYLIKTRGQQVTLSCSPISGHRSVSWYQQTPGQGLQFLFEYFSETQRNKGNFPGRFSGRQFSNSRSEMNVSTLELGDSALYLCASSSTGWEAFFGQGTRLTVV.

This rearrangement joins TRBV29-1 to TRBJ1-2; possibly TRBD1 for D (5 bases). V was pared by 3 bases and J by 3 bases, with 14 bases between. The germline CDR1 and CDR2 sequences are SQVTM and ANQGSEA. The CDR3 is made up of 14 amino acids. The CDR3 nucleotides read TGCAGCGTTGAGGCCCTTGGAGGGGACTATGGCTACACCTTC. Residues: CSVEALGGDYGYTF.

The rearrangement links TRBV7-8 to TRBJ2-1; 9 bases line up with TRBD2. The CDR3 loop spans 15 amino acids. V was pared by 6 bases and J by 8 bases, with 11 bases of the junction left unmatched. Germline V CDR1 and CDR2: SGHVS, FQNEAQ. The CDR3 coding sequence is TGTGCCAGCAGGACAAGGGCTAGCGGGGCCGATGAGCAGTTCTTC. The encoded protein is CASRTRASGADEQFF.

The genes are TRBV7-9 and TRBJ2-7, with D tentatively TRBD1 or TRBD2 (5 bases each). This CDR3 is 15 amino acids long. V was clipped by 0 bases and J by 2 bases, with 11 bases between them. The germline V gene has CDR1 SEHNR and CDR2 FQNEAQ (reference sequence). The CDR3 loop is CASSLAPGLPYEQYF. The CDR3 coding sequence is TGTGCCAGCAGCTTAGCTCCGGGGCTCCCCTACGAGCAGTACTTC.

This clonotype has just a few counts. The rearrangement uses TRBV6-6 and TRBJ2-2; D remains ambiguous. The CDR3 covers 15 residues. Germline CDR1 and CDR2: MNHNY and SVGAGI (reference sequence). V was clipped by 5 bases and J by 3 bases, with 13 bases between them. The CDR3 spells CASSIGRPHTGELFF. The CDR3 nucleotides read TGTGCCAGCAGTATCGGGCGGCCGCACACCGGGGAGCTGTTTTTT.

This clonotype came up a few times. CDR3 region: CASSQGGLVGDTQYF. As DNA, the CDR3 is TGCGCCAGCAGCCAAGGAGGGCTAGTGGGAGATACGCAGTATTTT. The rearrangement links TRBV4-1 to TRBJ2-3; weak D call: TRBD2 (5 bases). The germline gives CDR1 MGHRA, CDR2 YSYEKL. The CDR3 has 15 amino acids. V dropped 1 base and J dropped 5 bases, with 13 bases sitting between them.

The sample holds a few counts of this clonotype. This chain uses TRBV7-9 with TRBJ1-1; D unclear. Trimming shortened V by 5 bases and J by 1 base, and 5 bases separated the two germline ends. CDR1 is SEHNR and CDR2 is FQNEAQ in the germline V gene (reference sequence). The CDR3 is 12 residues long. CDR3 nucleotides: TGTGCCAGCAGCCCTGAGAACACTGAAGCTTTCTTT. Translated: CASSPENTEAFF. Combining the CDR3 with reference TRBV7-9 and TRBJ1-1 gives the whole variable domain DTGVSQNPRHKITKRGQNVTFRCDPISEHNRLYWYRQTLGQGPEFLTYFQNEAQLEKSRLLSDRFSAERPKGSFSTLEIQRTEQGDSAMYLCASSPENTEAFFGQGTRLTVV.

In its sample, this clonotype ranks as medium-sized. J is TRBJ2-7 and V is TRBV6-2 or TRBV6-3; tentative D call: TRBD2 (6 bases). The CDR3 consists of 13 residues. V was shortened by 2 bases and J by 5 bases, with 10 bases between the two germline ends. Per the germline V gene, CDR1 is MNHEY and CDR2 is SVGEGT. The CDR3 DNA sequence: TGTGCCAGCAGTTACAACAGACTAGACGAGCAGTACTTC. This sequence encodes CASSYNRLDEQYF.

The gene calls are TRBV7-2 and TRBJ2-7; D possibly corresponds to TRBD2 (6 bases). The CDR3 totals 14 residues. V shed 5 bases and J shed 1 base, with 12 bases lying between them. The germline V gene has CDR1 SGHTA and CDR2 FQGNSA. DNA for the CDR3: TGTGCCAGCAGCCCCCGGGGGATTTCCTACGAGCAGTACTTC. It translates to CASSPRGISYEQYF.

The V gene is TRBV30, the J gene TRBJ2-1; TRBD2 matches at 9 bases. The J segment lost 8 bases and the V segment lost 1 base, leaving 9 bases of the junction unmatched. Germline V gene data show CDR1 as GTSNPN and CDR2 as SVGIG (reference sequence). The CDR3 covers 15 residues. In DNA, the CDR3 is TGTGCCTGGAGTGAAGAAACTAGCGGGTGGGATGAGCAGTTCTTC. It translates to CAWSEETSGWDEQFF.

V gene TRBV6-5 combines with J gene TRBJ2-1, with 11 bases fitting TRBD2. The CDR3 covers 14 residues. Germline V lookup: CDR1 MNHEY, CDR2 SVGAGI. V gave up 5 bases and J gave up 4 bases; unmatched junction bases: 1. The CDR3 DNA is TGTGCCAGCAGTGGGACTAGCGGATACAATGAGCAGTTCTTC. It codes for CASSGTSGYNEQFF.

The chain has TRBV27 and TRBJ2-1; 11 bases line up with TRBD2. The CDR3 covers 13 residues. Trimming at V came to 9 bases and at J to 9 bases, leaving 7 bases not matched to a gene. Germline V CDR1 and CDR2: MNHEY, SMNVEV (reference sequence). The CDR3 DNA sequence: TGTGCCAGTATAGCGGGAGGGCCAGGTGAGCAGTTCTTC. Translating gives CASIAGGPGEQFF.

The chain combines TRBV9 with TRBJ2-1, with TRBD2 matching 10 bases. Unmatched junction bases numbered 14, after V lost 0 bases and J lost 8 bases. CDR3 length equals 18 residues. The germline CDR1 and CDR2 sequences are SGDLS and YYNGEE. The CDR3 DNA is TGTGCCAGCAGCGTAGGGTCAGGAGCGGGAGGGCCTCGGGATGAGCAGTTCTTC. As protein: CASSVGSGAGGPRDEQFF.

This clonotype turned up a few times. The chain employs TRBV5-1 and TRBJ1-2; D gene unclear. The CDR3 extends over 15 amino acids. Trimming cost V 0 bases and J 4 bases, with 13 bases left between them. Per germline, CDR1 SGHRS and CDR2 YFSETQ. CDR3 sequence (DNA): TGCGCCAGCAGCTTGGACCGTACAGCGGCCTATGGCTACACCTTC. Translation: CASSLDRTAAYGYTF.

The J gene is TRBJ2-7, the V gene TRBV27, with D perhaps matching TRBD1 (6 bases). The germline gives CDR1 MNHEY, CDR2 SMNVEV (reference sequence). V lost 4 bases, J lost 3 bases, and 13 bases lay in between. CDR3 length equals 14 residues. The CDR3 reads CASSSTGSFYEQYF. CDR3 sequence (DNA): TGTGCCAGCAGTTCTACAGGGTCCTTCTACGAGCAGTACTTC.

The chain joins TRBV28 to TRBJ1-2; TRBD1 agrees at 9 bases. The V gene's germline CDR1 is MDHEN and CDR2 SYDVKM. The CDR3 loop spans 14 amino acids. Trimming at V came to 6 bases and at J to 5 bases, leaving 7 bases not matched to a gene. The CDR3 DNA reads as TGTGCCAGCAGCTACCGGACAGGGGCATATGGCTACACCTTC. Translating gives CASSYRTGAYGYTF.

The chain combines TRBV29-1 with TRBJ2-5; D gene ambiguous. V dropped 1 base and J dropped 5 bases, with 17 bases sitting between them. The germline V gene has CDR1 SQVTM and CDR2 ANQGSEA. The CDR3 consists of 15 residues. CDR3 DNA sequence: TGCAGCGTTGAAGTGATAGGAGAGGTGGGGGAGACCCAGTACTTC. This translates into CSVEVIGEVGETQYF.

CDR3 nucleotides: TGCGCCAGCAGCCAAAAGAGCCAGACTAGCGGGGGGGAGTATGAGCAGTTCTTC. Amino acid sequence: CASSQKSQTSGGEYEQFF. V and J are TRBV4-1 and TRBJ2-1, with 14 positions matching TRBD2. The germline V gene has CDR1 MGHRA and CDR2 YSYEKL. V lost 2 bases and J lost 8; bases outside the gene matches: 11. There are 18 residues in the CDR3.

This sequence joins TRBV7-2 and TRBJ2-5, with D possibly matching TRBD2 (5 bases). In germline, CDR1 is SGHTA, CDR2 FQGNSA. CDR3 length: 12 residues. The V end lost 3 bases, the J end lost 12 bases, and 14 bases lay between the germline ends. The CDR3 region has the DNA TGTGCCAGCAGCTTCTCCGGCGAGGGCGAGTACTTC. Protein sequence: CASSFSGEGEYF.

The CDR3 DNA reads as TGTGCCACTCTCAACGGGGCCGGGGAGCTGTTTTTT. The encoded protein is CATLNGAGELFF. This rearrangement joins TRBV24-1 to TRBJ2-2; TRBD2 is a possible D gene (5 bases). Germline V gene lookup returns CDR1 KGHDR and CDR2 SFDVKD. This CDR3 is built from 12 residues. V gave up 10 bases and J gave up 6 bases, with 11 bases separating them.